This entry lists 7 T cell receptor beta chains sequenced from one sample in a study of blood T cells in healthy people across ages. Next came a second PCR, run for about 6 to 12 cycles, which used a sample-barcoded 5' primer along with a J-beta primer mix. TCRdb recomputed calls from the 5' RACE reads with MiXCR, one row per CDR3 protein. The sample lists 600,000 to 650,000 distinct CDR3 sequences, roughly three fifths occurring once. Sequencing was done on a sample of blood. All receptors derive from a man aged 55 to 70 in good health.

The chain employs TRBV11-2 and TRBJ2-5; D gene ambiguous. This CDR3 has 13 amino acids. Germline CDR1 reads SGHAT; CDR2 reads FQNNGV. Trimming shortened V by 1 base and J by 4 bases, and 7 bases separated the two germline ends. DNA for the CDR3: TGTGCCAGCAGCTTAGGCTATCGAGAGACCCAGTACTTC. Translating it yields CASSLGYRETQYF. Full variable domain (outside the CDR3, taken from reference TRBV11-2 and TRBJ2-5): EAGVAQSPRYKIIEKRQSVAFWCNPISGHATLYWYQQILGQGPKLLIQFQNNGVVDDSQLPKDRFSAERLKGVDSTLKIQPAKLEDSAVYLCASSLGYRETQYFGPGTRLLVL.

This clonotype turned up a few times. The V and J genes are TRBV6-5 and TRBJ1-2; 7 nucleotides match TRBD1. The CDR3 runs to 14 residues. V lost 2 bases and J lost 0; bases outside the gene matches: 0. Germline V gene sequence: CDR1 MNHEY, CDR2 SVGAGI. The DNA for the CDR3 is TGTGCCAGCAGTTACCAGGGGGCTAACTATGGCTACACCTTC. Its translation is CASSYQGANYGYTF.

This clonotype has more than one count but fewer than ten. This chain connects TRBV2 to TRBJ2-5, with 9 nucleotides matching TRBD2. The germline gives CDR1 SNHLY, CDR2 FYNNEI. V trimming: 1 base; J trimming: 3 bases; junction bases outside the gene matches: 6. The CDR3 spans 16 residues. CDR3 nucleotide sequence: TGTGCCAGCAGTGAAGACGGCGGGGGGGCGGAAGAGACCCAGTACTTC. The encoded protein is CASSEDGGGAEETQYF. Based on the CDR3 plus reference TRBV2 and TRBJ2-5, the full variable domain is EPEVTQTPSHQVTQMGQEVILRCVPISNHLYFYWYRQILGQKVEFLVSFYNNEISEKSEIFDDQFSVERPDGSNFTLKIRSTKLEDSAMYFCASSEDGGGAEETQYFGPGTRLLVL.

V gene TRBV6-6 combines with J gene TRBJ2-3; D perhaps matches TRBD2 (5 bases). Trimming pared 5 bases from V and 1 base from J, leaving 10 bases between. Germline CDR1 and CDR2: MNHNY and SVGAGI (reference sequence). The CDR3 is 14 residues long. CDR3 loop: CASSTNGGTDTQYF. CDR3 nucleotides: TGTGCCAGCAGTACAAACGGGGGCACAGATACGCAGTATTTT.

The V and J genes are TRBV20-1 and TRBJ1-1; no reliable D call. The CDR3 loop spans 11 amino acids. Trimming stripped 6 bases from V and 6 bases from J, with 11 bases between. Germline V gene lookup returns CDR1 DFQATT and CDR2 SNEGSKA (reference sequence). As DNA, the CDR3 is TGCAGTGCAACCAGGTATCCTGAAGCTTTCTTT. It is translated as CSATRYPEAFF.

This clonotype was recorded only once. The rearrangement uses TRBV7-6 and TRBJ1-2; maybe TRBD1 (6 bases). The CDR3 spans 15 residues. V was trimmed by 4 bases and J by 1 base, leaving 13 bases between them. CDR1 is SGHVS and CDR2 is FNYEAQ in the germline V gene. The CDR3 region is CASSSAAGVNYGYTF. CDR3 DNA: TGTGCCAGCAGCTCCGCAGCAGGGGTTAACTATGGCTACACCTTC. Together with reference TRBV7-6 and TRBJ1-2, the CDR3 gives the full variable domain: GAGVSQSPRYKVTKRGQDVALRCDPISGHVSLYWYRQALGQGPEFLTYFNYEAQQDKSGLPNDRFSAERPEGSISTLTIQRTEQRDSAMYRCASSSAAGVNYGYTFGSGTRLTVV.

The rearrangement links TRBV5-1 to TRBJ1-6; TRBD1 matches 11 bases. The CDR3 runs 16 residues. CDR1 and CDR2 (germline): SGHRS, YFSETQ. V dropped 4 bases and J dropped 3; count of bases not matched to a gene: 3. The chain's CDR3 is CASSSGTGGYNSPLHF. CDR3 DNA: TGCGCCAGCAGCAGCGGGACAGGGGGCTATAATTCACCCCTCCACTTT.